This T cell receptor (beta chain) appears in the sequencing data of a study of PD-L1 blockade in urothelial cancer. Study as a whole: Most patients, about 90% of the roughly 29, were males with bladder-origin cancer.

Synthetically made TCR analog templates were put into each PCR as spikes. Generated by immunoSEQ multiplex PCR, the TCRdb table keeps only in-frame clones and is missing some. The repertoire has tens of thousands of clones, 90% of them found once; the top ten carry 1.5% to 2%. Details on this clone: Its antigen is currently unknown.

The V end lost 1 base, the J end lost 6 bases, and 10 bases lay between the germline ends. In germline, CDR1 is SGHTA, CDR2 FQGTGA. The CDR3 length is 13 residues. Study findings and constraints: Stronger expansion of tumor-associated clones in blood at 3 weeks distinguished durable-benefit patients.

Described time point: pretreatment peripheral blood. The origin of this receptor is a man between 60 and 75 years old with urothelial cancer. Material: PBMCs, obtained around atezolizumab (anti-PD-L1) treatment. The chain has TRBV7-3 and TRBJ2-7; D may be TRBD1 (5 bases). For the CDR3, the DNA is TGTGCCAGCAGCTTAAGGCAGGGCACCGAGCAGTACTTC. This translates into CASSLRQGTEQYF.